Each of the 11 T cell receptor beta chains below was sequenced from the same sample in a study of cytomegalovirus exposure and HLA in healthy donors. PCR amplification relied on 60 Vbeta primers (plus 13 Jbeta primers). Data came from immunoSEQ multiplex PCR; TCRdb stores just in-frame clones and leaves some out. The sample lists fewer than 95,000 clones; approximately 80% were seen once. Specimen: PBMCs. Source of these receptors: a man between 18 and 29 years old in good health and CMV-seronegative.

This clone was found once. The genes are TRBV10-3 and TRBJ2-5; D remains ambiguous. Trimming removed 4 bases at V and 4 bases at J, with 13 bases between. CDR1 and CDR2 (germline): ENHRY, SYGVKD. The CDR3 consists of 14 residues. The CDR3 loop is CAISGPGTTETQYF. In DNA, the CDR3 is TGTGCCATCAGTGGGCCAGGCACGACAGAGACCCAGTACTTC.

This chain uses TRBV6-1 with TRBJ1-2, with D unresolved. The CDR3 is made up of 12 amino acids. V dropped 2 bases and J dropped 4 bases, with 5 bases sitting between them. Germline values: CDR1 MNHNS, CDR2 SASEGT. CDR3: CASSEQVYGYTF. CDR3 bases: TGTGCCAGCAGTGAACAGGTCTATGGCTACACCTTC.

Here the CDR3 reads CASSSGQGVTDTQYF. For the CDR3, the DNA is TGCGCCAGCAGCTCTGGACAGGGGGTCACAGATACGCAGTATTTT. The chain couples TRBV5-1 to TRBJ2-3, with 10 bases that match TRBD1. The ends lost 3 bases at V and 2 bases at J; junction bases unmatched: 3. Germline CDR1 reads SGHRS; CDR2 reads YFSETQ. The CDR3 totals 15 residues.

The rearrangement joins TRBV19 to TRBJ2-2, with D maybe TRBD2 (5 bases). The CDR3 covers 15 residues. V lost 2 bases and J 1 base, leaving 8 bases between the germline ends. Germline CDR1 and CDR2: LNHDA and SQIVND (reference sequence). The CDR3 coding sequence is TGTGCCAGTAGTATATTGGCGGGGAACACCGGGGAGCTGTTTTTT. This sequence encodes CASSILAGNTGELFF.

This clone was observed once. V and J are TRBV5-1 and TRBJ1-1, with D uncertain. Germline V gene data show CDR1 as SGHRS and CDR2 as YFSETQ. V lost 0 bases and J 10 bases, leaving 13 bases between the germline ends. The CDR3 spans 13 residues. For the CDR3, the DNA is TGCGCCAGCAGCTTGGGCCCGGGAGGGTCAGCTTTCTTT. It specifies CASSLGPGGSAFF.

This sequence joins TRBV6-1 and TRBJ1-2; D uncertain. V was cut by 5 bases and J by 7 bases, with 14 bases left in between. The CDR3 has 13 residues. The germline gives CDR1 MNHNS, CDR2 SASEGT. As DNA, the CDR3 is TGTGCCAGCAGTTATGGAATGGGAGGTGGCTACACCTTC. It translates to CASSYGMGGGYTF.

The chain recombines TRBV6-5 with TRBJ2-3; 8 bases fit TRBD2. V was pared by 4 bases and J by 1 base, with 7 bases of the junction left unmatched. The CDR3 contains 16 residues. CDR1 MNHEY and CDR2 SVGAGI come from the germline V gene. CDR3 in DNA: TGTGCCAGCAGTTCAGGACTAGCCGGGGGCACAGATACGCAGTATTTT. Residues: CASSSGLAGGTDTQYF.

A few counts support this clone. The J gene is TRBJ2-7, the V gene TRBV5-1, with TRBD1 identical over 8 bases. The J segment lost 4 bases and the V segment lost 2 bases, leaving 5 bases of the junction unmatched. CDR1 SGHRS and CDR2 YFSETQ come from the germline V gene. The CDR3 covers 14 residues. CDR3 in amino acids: CASSLSGGNYEQYF. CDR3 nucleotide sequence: TGCGCCAGCAGCTTATCAGGGGGCAATTACGAGCAGTACTTC.

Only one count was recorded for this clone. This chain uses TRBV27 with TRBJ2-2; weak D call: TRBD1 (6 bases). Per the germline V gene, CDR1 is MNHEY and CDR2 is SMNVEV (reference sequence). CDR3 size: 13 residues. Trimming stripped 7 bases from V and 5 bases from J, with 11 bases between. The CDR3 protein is CASTYRVTGELFF. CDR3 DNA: TGTGCCAGCACCTACAGGGTTACCGGGGAGCTGTTTTTT.

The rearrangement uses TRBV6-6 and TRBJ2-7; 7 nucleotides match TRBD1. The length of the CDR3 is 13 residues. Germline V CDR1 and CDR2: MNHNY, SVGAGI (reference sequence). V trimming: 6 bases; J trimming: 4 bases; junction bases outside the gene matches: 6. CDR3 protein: CASRNDRVYEQYF. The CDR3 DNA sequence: TGTGCCAGCAGAAATGACAGGGTATACGAGCAGTACTTC.

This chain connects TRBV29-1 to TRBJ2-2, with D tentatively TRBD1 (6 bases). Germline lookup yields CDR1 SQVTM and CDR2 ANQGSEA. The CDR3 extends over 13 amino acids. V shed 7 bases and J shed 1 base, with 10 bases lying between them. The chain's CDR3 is CSARQENTGELFF. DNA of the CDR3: TGCAGCGCGAGACAGGAGAACACCGGGGAGCTGTTTTTT.